This TCR beta chain was profiled in a study of blood T cell repertoires in COVID-19. About the research overall: The study drew acute and convalescent COVID-19 samples from the United States, Italy and Spain.

Sequenced by immunoSEQ multiplex PCR; TCRdb stores in-frame clones only, minus some. The table includes roughly 41,000 clones, around 86% detected once. Germline CDR1 and CDR2: MDHEN and SYDVKM. V shed 4 bases, J shed 10 bases, and the junction held 8 bases outside the gene matches. The CDR3 is made up of 15 amino acids. This clone was found a few times. V gene TRBV28 combines with J gene TRBJ1-6, with 9 bases aligning to TRBD1. This receptor was obtained from a woman at least 80 years old with acute or convalescent COVID-19. Sample: peripheral blood. The CDR3 loop reads CASSSTTGGKSPLHF. The DNA for the CDR3 is TGTGCCAGCAGTTCGACGACAGGGGGAAAGTCACCCCTCCACTTT.